This entry lists 27 T cell receptor beta chains sequenced from one sample in a study of blood T cell repertoires in COVID-19. Using immunoSEQ multiplex PCR, the repertoire was profiled, and TCRdb retains in-frame clones only, with some absent. Among 95,000 to 110,000 clones listed, about 91% were seen once. The sequenced sample consisted of peripheral blood. Receptor source: a human donor in a cohort sampled during active COVID-19.

This chain joins TRBV11-2 and TRBJ2-1; 9 bases map to TRBD2. V shed 8 bases and J 6 bases; nucleotides not matched to a gene: 11. The V gene's germline CDR1 is SGHAT and CDR2 FQNNGV. The length of the CDR3 is 15 residues. CDR3 loop: CASAALAGWGNEQFF. As DNA, the CDR3 is TGTGCCAGCGCCGCCCTAGCGGGATGGGGCAATGAGCAGTTCTTC.

In this sample, this clone turned up a few times. V gene TRBV6-6 combines with J gene TRBJ1-5, with a tentative D call TRBD1 (5 bases). Germline V gene lookup returns CDR1 MNHNY and CDR2 SVGAGI (reference sequence). V lost 7 bases, J lost 4 bases, and 11 bases lay in between. The CDR3 length is 13 residues. CDR3 in amino acids: CASTLTENQPQHF. The CDR3 region has the DNA TGTGCCAGCACCCTGACAGAAAATCAGCCCCAGCATTTT.

CDR3 sequence (DNA): TGCGCCAGCAGCTGGTGCGGGGGGCCTCTCCAAGAGACCCAGTACTTC. Translating it yields CASSWCGGPLQETQYF. The chain combines TRBV4-3 with TRBJ2-5; TRBD2 aligns across 8 bases. CDR1 LGHNA and CDR2 YSLEER come from the germline V gene. This CDR3 is 16 amino acids long. V trimming: 5 bases; J trimming: 1 base; junction bases outside the gene matches: 9.

This sequence joins TRBV25-1 and TRBJ1-1; a possible D gene is TRBD1 (6 bases). The V gene lost 2 bases and the J gene lost 8 bases, with 12 bases spanning the gap. CDR3 length equals 13 residues. Per germline, CDR1 MGHDK and CDR2 SYGVNS. The chain's CDR3 is CASSEPGAQEAFF. The CDR3 DNA follows: TGTGCCAGCAGTGAACCAGGGGCGCAGGAAGCTTTCTTT. The variable domain in full, completed from reference TRBV25-1 and TRBJ1-1, reads EADIYQTPRYLVIGTGKKITLECSQTMGHDKMYWYQQDPGMELHLIHYSYGVNSTEKGDLSSESTVSRIRTEHFPLTLESARPSHTSQYLCASSEPGAQEAFFGQGTRLTVV.

The chain links TRBV28 to TRBJ2-7, with TRBD2 as a possible D gene (6 bases). The CDR3 loop spans 15 amino acids. Germline CDR1 is MDHEN and CDR2 is SYDVKM. Between the trimmed V and J ends, which lost 3 bases and 0 bases, there was a span of 12 bases. As DNA, the CDR3 is TGTGCCAGCAGTTTGGCGGGAAGTGGCTCCTACGAGCAGTACTTC. Encoded protein: CASSLAGSGSYEQYF.

V is TRBV10-3 and J is TRBJ1-1, with 11 bases identical to TRBD1. CDR3 size: 14 residues. CDR1 is ENHRY, CDR2 SYGVKD, per germline. V dropped 6 bases and J dropped 5; count of bases not matched to a gene: 5. CDR3 nucleotide sequence: TGTGCCATCAGCGGGACAGGGGGTAATACTGAAGCTTTCTTT. It codes for CAISGTGGNTEAFF.

This clone was counted once. This chain links TRBV9 with TRBJ1-2, with 8 positions matching TRBD1. This CDR3 has 15 amino acids. V dropped 4 bases and J dropped 7; count of bases not matched to a gene: 12. CDR1 and CDR2 from the germline V gene are SGDLS and YYNGEE. The CDR3 loop reads CASSSRGQASGGYTF. In DNA, the CDR3 is TGTGCCAGCAGCTCCAGGGGACAGGCTTCTGGTGGCTACACCTTC. The entire variable domain, with the rest obtained from reference TRBV9 and TRBJ1-2, is as follows: DSGVTQTPKHLITATGQRVTLRCSPRSGDLSVYWYQQSLDQGLQFLIQYYNGEERAKGNILERFSAQQFPDLHSELNLSSLELGDSALYFCASSSRGQASGGYTFGSGTRLTVV.

The genes are TRBV28 and TRBJ2-2; 12 positions agree with TRBD2. CDR3 length: 17 residues. The ends lost 6 bases at V and 3 bases at J; junction bases unmatched: 8. CDR1 MDHEN and CDR2 SYDVKM come from the germline V gene. In DNA, the CDR3 is TGTGCCAGCAGCTCTAGCGGGAGGGCCTCTTACACCGGGGAGCTGTTTTTT. Its protein product is CASSSSGRASYTGELFF.

The chain has TRBV9 and TRBJ2-3, with 13 bases aligning to TRBD2. Per germline, CDR1 SGDLS and CDR2 YYNGEE. The ends lost 4 bases at V and 4 bases at J; junction bases unmatched: 3. The CDR3 length is 15 residues. The CDR3 here is CASSLTSGGADTQYF. In DNA form, the CDR3 reads TGTGCCAGCAGCCTAACTAGCGGGGGGGCAGATACGCAGTATTTT.

J is TRBJ1-4 and V is TRBV11-2; a weak D match, TRBD1 (5 bases). CDR1 and CDR2 from the germline V gene are SGHAT and FQNNGV. The CDR3 totals 12 residues. Trimming removed 6 bases at V and 13 bases at J, with 15 bases between. The CDR3 is CASRYRGTRLFF. DNA of the CDR3: TGTGCCAGCAGATACCGAGGGACTCGACTGTTTTTT. The variable domain in full, completed from reference TRBV11-2 and TRBJ1-4, reads EAGVAQSPRYKIIEKRQSVAFWCNPISGHATLYWYQQILGQGPKLLIQFQNNGVVDDSQLPKDRFSAERLKGVDSTLKIQPAKLEDSAVYLCASRYRGTRLFFGSGTQLSVL.

This chain connects TRBV4-1 to TRBJ2-5; tentatively, D is TRBD2 (6 bases). Germline V gene data show CDR1 as MGHRA and CDR2 as YSYEKL. There are 14 residues in the CDR3. Trimming left V 1 base short and J 5 bases short, with 11 bases between. DNA of the CDR3: TGCGCCAGCAGCCAAGGAGGAGGGTGGGAGACCCAGTACTTC. The encoded protein is CASSQGGGWETQYF.

Worth noting for this clone: Because the CDR3's place on the DNA is in doubt, the DNA is left out and the CDR3 is given as listed by TCRdb. The chain combines TRBV6-2 or TRBV6-3 with TRBJ2-1; the table's D call, TRBD2, was not checked against the DNA. CDR1 and CDR2 (germline): MNHEY, SVGEGT. The CDR3 length is 13 residues, termini included. CDR3 residues: CASSNFASGSGFF.

The rearrangement joins TRBV28 to TRBJ1-5, with a tentative D call TRBD1 (5 bases). V was cut by 5 bases and J by 8 bases, with 22 bases left in between. There are 16 residues in the CDR3. Germline lookup yields CDR1 MDHEN and CDR2 SYDVKM. For the CDR3, the DNA is TGTGCCAGCAGTGGGGGGGGTTCGGGGATCTTGGAGCCCCAGCATTTT. It is translated as CASSGGGSGILEPQHF. Filled out from reference TRBV28 and TRBJ1-5, the complete variable domain reads DVKVTQSSRYLVKRTGEKVFLECVQDMDHENMFWYRQDPGLGLRLIYFSYDVKMKEKGDIPEGYSVSREKKERFSLILESASTNQTSMYLCASSGGGSGILEPQHFGDGTRLSIL.

This clone came up a few times. The J gene is TRBJ2-7, the V gene TRBV4-1; TRBD2 agrees at 8 bases. The CDR3 loop spans 15 amino acids. Trimming at V came to 3 bases and at J to 0 bases, leaving 4 bases not matched to a gene. Germline V lookup: CDR1 MGHRA, CDR2 YSYEKL. The CDR3 nucleotides read TGCGCCAGCAGCCATACTAGCGGAAGCTCCTACGAGCAGTACTTC. Protein product: CASSHTSGSSYEQYF.

The chain is built from TRBV6-2 or TRBV6-3 and TRBJ2-4; D might be TRBD2 (6 bases). The ends were cut back, 5 bases at V and 0 bases at J, with 8 bases in the middle. Germline-derived CDR1 and CDR2 are MNHEY and SVGEGT. The CDR3 sequence is 14 residues long. The CDR3: CASSMGGAKNIQYF. The CDR3 region has the DNA TGTGCCAGCAGTATGGGGGGAGCCAAAAACATTCAGTACTTC.

The chain uses TRBV27 and TRBJ2-7; 9 nucleotides agree with TRBD2. Germline CDR1 and CDR2: MNHEY and SMNVEV (reference sequence). The CDR3 totals 14 residues. Unmatched junction bases numbered 3, after V lost 6 bases and J lost 0 bases. The CDR3: CASRLAGSSYEQYF. DNA for the CDR3: TGTGCCAGCAGGCTAGCGGGGAGCTCCTACGAGCAGTACTTC.

V usage is TRBV4-3 and J usage is TRBJ1-4; a possible D gene is TRBD1 (5 bases). The V gene's germline CDR1 is LGHNA and CDR2 YSLEER. The CDR3 loop spans 15 amino acids. Trimming pared 0 bases from V and 4 bases from J, leaving 9 bases between. In nucleotides, the CDR3 is TGCGCCAGCAGCCAAGATCAGACAGTTAATGAAAAACTGTTTTTT. Translating it yields CASSQDQTVNEKLFF.

The chain is built from TRBV4-2 and TRBJ1-2; 7 bases are a match to TRBD1. Unmatched junction bases numbered 4, after V lost 1 base and J lost 2 bases. CDR1 and CDR2 (germline): LGHNA, YNFKEQ. The CDR3 length is 15 residues. DNA for the CDR3: TGTGCCAGCAGCCAAGGAACAGGGGACAACTATGGCTACACCTTC. This sequence encodes CASSQGTGDNYGYTF.

In its sample, this clone was seen a few times. The chain employs TRBV6-6 and TRBJ1-3; possible D gene TRBD1, 6 bases. CDR3 length: 13 amino acids. Germline loops: CDR1 MNHNY, CDR2 SVGAGI (reference sequence). V lost 10 bases and J 0 bases, leaving 10 bases between the germline ends. The CDR3 DNA reads as TGTGCCATCCTAGGGGGCTCTGGAAACACCATATATTTT. It yields the protein CAILGGSGNTIYF.

The chain combines TRBV28 with TRBJ2-5; 7 bases line up with TRBD1. The CDR3 spans 13 residues. The germline CDR1 and CDR2 sequences are MDHEN and SYDVKM. The trim removed 7 bases at V and 0 bases at J, leaving 2 bases unmatched. CDR3 in amino acids: CASMTGNQETQYF. The CDR3 nucleotides read TGTGCCAGCATGACAGGGAACCAAGAGACCCAGTACTTC.

The chain is built from TRBV28 and TRBJ2-7; 7 bases fit TRBD2. Trimming took 6 bases from V and 3 from J; bases not matched to a gene: 8. Germline-derived CDR1 and CDR2 are MDHEN and SYDVKM. The CDR3 spans 14 residues. CDR3 residues: CASSAREALYEQYF. CDR3 sequence (DNA): TGTGCCAGCAGCGCTCGGGAGGCACTCTACGAGCAGTACTTC. Full variable domain (outside the CDR3, taken from reference TRBV28 and TRBJ2-7): DVKVTQSSRYLVKRTGEKVFLECVQDMDHENMFWYRQDPGLGLRLIYFSYDVKMKEKGDIPEGYSVSREKKERFSLILESASTNQTSMYLCASSAREALYEQYFGPGTRLTVT.

The rearrangement links TRBV13 to TRBJ2-3, with a possible D match to TRBD2 (6 bases). The CDR3 runs 13 residues. The V end was cut by 5 bases, the J end by 7 bases, with 13 bases between. From germline, CDR1 is PRHDT and CDR2 FYEKMQ (reference sequence). The CDR3, as DNA: TGTGCCAGCAGCCCCCCAGGAGGGAATACGCAGTATTTT. It translates to CASSPPGGNTQYF.

The genes are TRBV18 and TRBJ1-4; 8 bases agree with TRBD1. Germline lookup yields CDR1 KGHSH and CDR2 LQKENI. The CDR3 is made up of 12 amino acids. After removal of 4 bases from V and 15 bases from J, the junction contained 7 bases not matched to a gene. CDR3 region: CASSRETGEMFF. The CDR3 DNA reads TGTGCCAGCTCACGAGAGACAGGGGAGATGTTTTTT.

Of note for this clone: One end of the junction is discordant with germline, which a read error may explain. The rearrangement joins TRBV19 to TRBJ1-1; D gene uncertain. Germline CDR1 and CDR2: LNHDA and SQIVND (reference sequence). The CDR3 spans 15 residues. In DNA, the CDR3 is TGTGCCAGTAGTATAGGGACCCGCGGGAACCCTGAAGCTTTCTTT. It encodes CASSIGTRGNPEAFF.

The chain has TRBV5-4 and TRBJ2-2; the match to TRBD2 covers 8 bases. This CDR3 is built from 16 residues. V lost 0 bases, J lost 2 bases, and 3 bases stayed unmatched. From germline, CDR1 is SGHNT and CDR2 YYREEE (reference sequence). The CDR3 DNA is TGTGCCAGCAGCTTGGGTACTAGCGGCAACACCGGGGAGCTGTTTTTT. Amino acids: CASSLGTSGNTGELFF.

This clone appeared a single time. V and J are TRBV27 and TRBJ2-3; TRBD2 is a possible D gene (6 bases). The CDR3 is 15 amino acids. V lost 1 base to trimming and J lost 0 bases, with 8 bases between them. Germline-derived CDR1 and CDR2 are MNHEY and SMNVEV (reference sequence). The CDR3 DNA reads as TGTGCCAGCAGTTTATTGGGGACTAGCACAGATACGCAGTATTTT. Translation gives CASSLLGTSTDTQYF.

The chain carries TRBV7-8 and TRBJ2-7; a possible D gene is TRBD2 (5 bases). The V end lost 5 bases, the J end lost 1 base, and 15 bases lay between the germline ends. Germline-derived CDR1 and CDR2 are SGHVS and FQNEAQ. This CDR3 comprises 15 residues. This CDR3 is CASSLTRVSSYEQYF. The CDR3, as DNA: TGTGCCAGCAGCCTCACGAGGGTTAGTTCCTACGAGCAGTACTTC.